The 18 T cell receptor beta chains presented below share a single source sample, sequenced in a study of cytomegalovirus exposure and HLA in healthy donors. PCR involved 60 Vbeta and 13 Jbeta primers. Profiled with immunoSEQ multiplex PCR; TCRdb holds only in-frame clones, not every one. The sample includes 60,000 to 75,000 clones, 65% to 75% seen only once; the top ten take more than 9.5%. Sample: PBMCs. These receptors were obtained from an older woman in good health and CMV-seropositive.

The rearrangement uses TRBV30 and TRBJ1-2, with D possibly TRBD1 on 6 matching bases. This CDR3 contains 13 residues. The ends were cut back, 5 bases at V and 3 bases at J, with 13 bases in the middle. Germline loops: CDR1 GTSNPN, CDR2 SVGIG (reference sequence). CDR3 bases: TGTGCCTGGTCGCCCGGGACACACTATGGCTACACCTTC. As protein: CAWSPGTHYGYTF.

The chain is built from TRBV5-1 and TRBJ2-1, with 8 bases aligning to TRBD1. The CDR3 contains 15 residues. Trimming at V came to 4 bases and at J to 0 bases, leaving 3 bases not matched to a gene. The germline V gene encodes CDR1 SGHRS and CDR2 YFSETQ. The CDR3 protein is CASSNQGASYNEQFF. The CDR3 DNA reads as TGCGCCAGCAGCAACCAGGGGGCCTCCTACAATGAGCAGTTCTTC.

The J gene is TRBJ2-7, the V gene TRBV6-1; 7 bases line up with TRBD2. The V gene end was trimmed by 6 bases and the J gene end by 3 bases; junction bases not matched to a gene: 11. The V gene's germline CDR1 is MNHNS and CDR2 SASEGT. The CDR3 is 15 residues long. Here the CDR3 reads CASRTSYPPDYEQYF. The CDR3 coding sequence is TGTGCCAGCAGGACTAGCTACCCCCCCGACTACGAGCAGTACTTC.

The chain recombines TRBV5-1 with TRBJ2-7; 8 bases align to TRBD2. V shed 0 bases and J 3 bases; nucleotides not matched to a gene: 5. The CDR3 extends over 15 amino acids. Germline V CDR1 and CDR2: SGHRS, YFSETQ. The DNA for the CDR3 is TGCGCCAGCAGCTTGGACGGGAGGGGCAGCTACGAGCAGTACTTC. It codes for CASSLDGRGSYEQYF.

A single count supports this clone. V is TRBV7-2 and J is TRBJ2-6; D is perhaps TRBD1 (6 bases). The V and J ends lost 5 bases and 0 bases respectively, with 20 bases between them. The CDR3 is 19 residues long. Germline-derived CDR1 and CDR2 are SGHTA and FQGNSA. The CDR3 loop is CASSGPARTVSSGANVLTF. The CDR3 DNA reads as TGTGCCAGCAGCGGCCCCGCCCGGACAGTAAGCTCTGGGGCCAACGTCCTGACTTTC.

The J gene is TRBJ2-1, the V gene TRBV5-4; 11 bases fit TRBD2. Germline V lookup: CDR1 SGHNT, CDR2 YYREEE (reference sequence). The CDR3 spans 15 residues. Trimming at V came to 4 bases and at J to 4 bases, leaving 4 bases not matched to a gene. The CDR3 loop reads CASSVGLAVYNEQFF. The CDR3 bases are TGTGCCAGCAGCGTGGGACTAGCGGTTTACAATGAGCAGTTCTTC.

J is TRBJ1-2 and V is TRBV6-1; D unresolved. CDR3 length: 11 amino acids. V was clipped by 8 bases and J by 8 bases, with 12 bases between them. Per germline, CDR1 MNHNS and CDR2 SASEGT. The CDR3 DNA is TGTGCCAGCGGTATATCTAGCGGCTACACCTTC. As protein: CASGISSGYTF.

The table lists this clone with a count of one. This chain uses TRBV15 with TRBJ1-5; 9 nucleotides line up with TRBD1. This CDR3 is 19 amino acids long. After removal of 8 bases from V and 2 bases from J, the junction contained 19 bases not matched to a gene. From germline, CDR1 is LNHNV and CDR2 YYDKDF (reference sequence). This chain's CDR3 is CATQYGPRTGARGNQPQHF. CDR3 nucleotides: TGTGCCACCCAATACGGTCCGAGGACAGGGGCCAGGGGCAATCAGCCCCAGCATTTT.

The J gene is TRBJ2-7, the V gene TRBV5-6; TRBD1 aligns across 10 bases. CDR1 and CDR2 (germline): SGHDT, YYEEEE. This CDR3 is built from 16 residues. V lost 4 bases, J lost 1 base, and 8 bases stayed unmatched. The DNA for the CDR3 is TGTGCCAGCAGCGGGACAGGGGTTTCAATTTCCTACGAGCAGTACTTC. Encoded protein: CASSGTGVSISYEQYF.

This clone turned up a few times. The chain is built from TRBV28 and TRBJ1-1; 11 positions agree with TRBD1. The CDR3 extends over 14 amino acids. Germline V gene data show CDR1 as MDHEN and CDR2 as SYDVKM. The trim removed 8 bases at V and 0 bases at J, leaving 2 bases unmatched. CDR3: CASRTGGLNTEAFF. CDR3 DNA: TGTGCCAGCCGGACAGGGGGCTTGAACACTGAAGCTTTCTTT.

This clone occurred a few times. The chain employs TRBV6-5 and TRBJ1-2; D unclear. The length of the CDR3 is 13 residues. Trimming pared 3 bases from V and 3 bases from J, leaving 8 bases between. The germline V gene has CDR1 MNHEY and CDR2 SVGAGI. DNA for the CDR3: TGTGCCAGCAGTTATAGACACGACTATGGCTACACCTTC. The encoded protein is CASSYRHDYGYTF.

The rearrangement joins TRBV9 to TRBJ2-5; 9 bases are shared with TRBD2. The CDR3 has 15 amino acids. V gave up 4 bases and J gave up 7 bases; unmatched junction bases: 11. The germline V gene encodes CDR1 SGDLS and CDR2 YYNGEE. CDR3 DNA: TGTGCCAGCAGCTTCGGTGCGGGGGGGCTAGGGACCCAGTACTTC. Amino acid sequence: CASSFGAGGLGTQYF.

The genes are TRBV30 and TRBJ2-4; 8 positions agree with TRBD1. Germline CDR1 reads GTSNPN; CDR2 reads SVGIG (reference sequence). Losses at the gene ends were 0 bases for V and 5 bases for J; bases not matched to a gene: 0. The CDR3 length is 13 residues. The CDR3 bases are TGTGCCTGGAGTGTACAGGGGGAAAACATTCAGTACTTC. Protein: CAWSVQGENIQYF.

This clone occurred a few times. The rearrangement joins TRBV2 to TRBJ2-3; 7 bases fit TRBD1. From germline, CDR1 is SNHLY and CDR2 FYNNEI. V trimming: 7 bases; J trimming: 11 bases; junction bases outside the gene matches: 9. The CDR3 consists of 12 residues. The CDR3 sequence: CASTNLRDRQYF. As DNA, the CDR3 is TGTGCCAGCACCAATCTCCGGGACAGGCAGTATTTT.

The chain carries TRBV18 and TRBJ2-7, with D perhaps TRBD2 (7 bases). The V and J ends lost 4 bases and 3 bases respectively, with 13 bases between them. The germline CDR1 and CDR2 sequences are KGHSH and LQKENI. This CDR3 has 14 amino acids. The CDR3 loop is CASSLRGGLYEQYF. The DNA of the CDR3 is TGTGCCAGCTCACTGCGCGGGGGCCTCTACGAGCAGTACTTC.

V gene TRBV6-1 combines with J gene TRBJ1-5; no firm D call. This CDR3 region has 13 residues. Germline V gene sequence: CDR1 MNHNS, CDR2 SASEGT. The V end was cut by 2 bases, the J end by 3 bases, with 5 bases between. CDR3 region: CASSEQVNQPQHF. CDR3 DNA: TGTGCCAGCAGTGAACAGGTCAATCAGCCCCAGCATTTT.

This rearrangement joins TRBV29-1 to TRBJ2-3; 10 bases map to TRBD2. V shed 6 bases and J 3 bases; nucleotides not matched to a gene: 9. Germline V gene data show CDR1 as SQVTM and CDR2 as ANQGSEA. The CDR3 is made up of 15 amino acids. The CDR3 loop is CSVPERGGRTDTQYF. CDR3 in DNA: TGCAGCGTCCCCGAGCGGGGGGGCCGGACAGATACGCAGTATTTT.

V and J are TRBV6-5 and TRBJ1-2; D not resolved. The V gene's germline CDR1 is MNHEY and CDR2 SVGAGI. The CDR3 has 15 amino acids. V lost 5 bases and J lost 2, with 15 bases in between. The CDR3 loop is CASSPGAIPNYGYTF. In DNA form, the CDR3 reads TGTGCCAGCAGTCCCGGAGCCATCCCAAACTATGGCTACACCTTC.